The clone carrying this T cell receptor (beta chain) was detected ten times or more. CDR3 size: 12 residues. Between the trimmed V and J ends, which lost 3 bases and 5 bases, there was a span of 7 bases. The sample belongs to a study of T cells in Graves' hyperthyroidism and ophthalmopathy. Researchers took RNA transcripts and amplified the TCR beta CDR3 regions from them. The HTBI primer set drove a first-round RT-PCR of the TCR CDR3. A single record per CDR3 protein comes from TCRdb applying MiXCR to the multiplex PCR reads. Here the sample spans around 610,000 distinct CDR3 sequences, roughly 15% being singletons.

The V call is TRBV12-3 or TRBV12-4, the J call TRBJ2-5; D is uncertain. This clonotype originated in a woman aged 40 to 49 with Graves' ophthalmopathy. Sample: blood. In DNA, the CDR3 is TGTGCCAGCAGTTTTATTGGTGAGACCCAGTACTTC. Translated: CASSFIGETQYF.